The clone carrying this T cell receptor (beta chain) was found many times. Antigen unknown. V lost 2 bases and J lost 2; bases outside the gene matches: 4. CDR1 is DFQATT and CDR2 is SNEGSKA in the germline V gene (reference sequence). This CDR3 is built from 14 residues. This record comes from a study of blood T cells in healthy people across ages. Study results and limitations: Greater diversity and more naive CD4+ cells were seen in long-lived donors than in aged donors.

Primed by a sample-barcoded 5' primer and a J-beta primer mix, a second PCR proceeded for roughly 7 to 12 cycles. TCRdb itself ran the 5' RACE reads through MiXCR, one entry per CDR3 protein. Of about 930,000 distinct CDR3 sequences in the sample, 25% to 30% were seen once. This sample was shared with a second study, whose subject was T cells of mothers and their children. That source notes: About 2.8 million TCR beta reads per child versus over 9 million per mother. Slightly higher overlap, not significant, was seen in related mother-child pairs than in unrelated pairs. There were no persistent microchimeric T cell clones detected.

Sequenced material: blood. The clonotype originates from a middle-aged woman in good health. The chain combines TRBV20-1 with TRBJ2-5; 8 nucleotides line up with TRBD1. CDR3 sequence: CSARSGTGQETQYF. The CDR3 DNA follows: TGCAGTGCTAGATCTGGGACAGGACAAGAGACCCAGTACTTC.